These 20 T cell receptor beta chains share one sample of origin, sequenced in a study of T-cell reconstitution after alpha-beta-depleted transplantation in children. The TCRbeta library incorporated unique molecular identifiers. Using its own MiXCR run on the PCR reads, TCRdb lists one record per CDR3 protein. The sample comprises 200,000 to 250,000 distinct CDR3 sequences, around 7.8% of which are singletons, and just under 6.5% rests with the top ten. Specimen: PBMCs, mostly from graft donor cells, collected 180 days after TCRalphabeta/CD19-depleted stem cell transplant. These receptor sequences come from a male patient between 5 and 17 years old who had a stem cell transplant for acute lymphoblastic leukemia, so the T cells may come from the graft donor.

This clonotype was recorded many times. The chain has TRBV20-1 and TRBJ2-3, with D unresolved. V lost 7 bases to trimming and J lost 1 base, with 9 bases between them. This CDR3 has 12 amino acids. Germline CDR1 and CDR2: DFQATT and SNEGSKA (reference sequence). In DNA form, the CDR3 reads TGCAGTGGGAATATGGGCACAGATACGCAGTATTTT. Translating it yields CSGNMGTDTQYF.

Points on this clonotype: This sequence may be a read error, since a much larger clone differs from it by one base. V usage is TRBV3-1 and J usage is TRBJ2-5, with D perhaps TRBD1 (5 bases). Germline V gene data show CDR1 as LGHDT and CDR2 as YNNKEL (reference sequence). This CDR3 has 15 residues. The CDR3 sequence: CASNQVPGWRETQYF. CDR3 DNA: TGTGCCAGCAACCAAGTCCCAGGGTGGAGAGAGACCCAGTACTTC.

This clonotype has a single count. This could be a read error, since a much larger clone is one nucleotide away. The rearrangement joins TRBV7-2 to TRBJ2-1; 12 nucleotides agree with TRBD2. The CDR3 loop spans 17 amino acids. The V gene end was trimmed by 0 bases and the J gene end by 3 bases; junction bases not matched to a gene: 3. The germline CDR1 and CDR2 sequences are SGHTA and FQGNSA. The CDR3 is CASSLAASGGGYNEQFF. The CDR3 nucleotides read TGTGCCAGCAGCTTAGCGGCTAGCGGGGGGGGCTACAATGAGCAGTTCTTC.

This clonotype was detected ten times or more. The gene calls are TRBV20-1 and TRBJ2-3; TRBD2 matches at 8 bases. The CDR3 has 15 amino acids. With 0 bases clipped from V and 4 bases from J, the junction kept 6 bases outside the gene matches. The germline CDR1 and CDR2 sequences are DFQATT and SNEGSKA (reference sequence). CDR3 residues: CSARDWLAGSDTQYF. CDR3 bases: TGCAGTGCTAGAGATTGGCTAGCGGGTTCAGATACGCAGTATTTT.

This clonotype was recorded at least ten times. The chain joins TRBV20-1 to TRBJ2-7; TRBD1 aligns across 8 bases. The CDR3 is 12 amino acids. The trim removed 6 bases at V and 2 bases at J, leaving 3 bases unmatched. Germline assignment: CDR1 DFQATT and CDR2 SNEGSKA (reference sequence). The CDR3 region is CSAGQGTYEQYF. The CDR3 DNA reads as TGCAGTGCCGGACAGGGAACCTACGAGCAGTACTTC.

Turning to this clonotype: A single base separates this from a much larger clone, so it may be a read error. This chain connects TRBV20-1 to TRBJ2-2; TRBD2 matches at 9 bases. CDR3 length: 16 amino acids. The germline gives CDR1 DFQATT, CDR2 SNEGSKA (reference sequence). Trimming took 2 bases from V and 0 from J; bases not matched to a gene: 4. The CDR3 here is CSARSGLASNTGELFF. The CDR3 nucleotides are TGCAGTGCTAGAAGCGGACTAGCGTCGAACACCGGGGAGCTGTTTTTT.

This clonotype occurred many times. The rearrangement joins TRBV27 to TRBJ2-7; D is undetermined. V was trimmed by 2 bases and J by 0 bases, leaving 8 bases between them. The CDR3 extends over 14 amino acids. CDR1 MNHEY and CDR2 SMNVEV come from the germline V gene (reference sequence). As DNA, the CDR3 is TGTGCCAGCAGTTTAGGGAAGGGCTCCTACGAGCAGTACTTC. Protein product: CASSLGKGSYEQYF.

This clonotype has a count of ten or more. This rearrangement joins TRBV7-3 to TRBJ1-1, with D possibly matching TRBD1 (5 bases). This CDR3 is built from 14 residues. Germline CDR1 SGHTA, CDR2 FQGTGA. The V gene lost 5 bases and the J gene lost 1 base, with 11 bases spanning the gap. CDR3 amino acids: CASSLGGQNTEAFF. CDR3 DNA sequence: TGTGCCAGCAGCCTTGGGGGTCAGAACACTGAAGCTTTCTTT.

This clonotype was recorded at least ten times. The DNA for the CDR3 is TGCGCCAGCAGCTTGTATTCGCGCCGAAAGCCGAGCTATGGCTACACCTTC. Translating gives CASSLYSRRKPSYGYTF. This sequence joins TRBV5-1 and TRBJ1-2; no definite D call. Germline V gives CDR1 SGHRS, CDR2 YFSETQ. Between the trimmed V and J ends, which lost 1 base and 4 bases, there was a span of 20 bases. There are 17 residues in the CDR3.

This clonotype was seen repeatedly, ten times or more. The chain joins TRBV9 to TRBJ2-3; D unclear. Deletions cut 7 bases from V and 4 bases from J, with 7 bases between. The V gene's germline CDR1 is SGDLS and CDR2 YYNGEE. The CDR3 extends over 11 amino acids. CDR3 residues: CASSWADTQYF. The CDR3 DNA sequence: TGTGCCAGCTCCTGGGCAGATACGCAGTATTTT.

This clonotype was seen ten or more times. The CDR3 DNA reads as TGTGCCAGCACCCCAGGGGCGGGAGGGGACACCCAGTACTTC. Translated, it gives CASTPGAGGDTQYF. The chain is built from TRBV7-8 and TRBJ2-5, with TRBD2 matching 9 bases. The CDR3 length is 14 residues. J lost 8 bases, V lost 7 bases, and 11 bases had no gene match. Germline CDR1 is SGHVS and CDR2 is FQNEAQ.

The genes are TRBV20-1 and TRBJ1-6; D is unclear. The V gene lost 3 bases and the J gene lost 0 bases, with 9 bases spanning the gap. The length of the CDR3 is 15 residues. Germline assignment: CDR1 DFQATT and CDR2 SNEGSKA (reference sequence). The CDR3 reads CSASTASSYNSPLHF. The CDR3 DNA reads as TGCAGTGCTAGTACAGCGAGCTCCTATAATTCACCCCTCCACTTT.

With respect to this clonotype: An end of the junction does not agree with germline; a read error may underlie this. This chain uses TRBV4-1 with TRBJ1-5; tentatively, D is TRBD1 (6 bases). This CDR3 has 13 residues. Per germline, CDR1 MGHRA and CDR2 YSYEKL. CDR3: CARGPGGDPPQHF. The CDR3 DNA reads as TGTGCCAGGGGCCCTGGGGGTGATCCGCCCCAGCATTTT.

This clonotype has a count of ten or more. This chain joins TRBV6-2 or TRBV6-3 and TRBJ1-2; 8 nucleotides match TRBD1. The ends lost 2 bases at V and 6 bases at J; junction bases unmatched: 11. The germline gives CDR1 MNHEY, CDR2 SVGEGT. The CDR3 has 16 residues. CDR3 DNA sequence: TGTGCCAGCAGTTACAGCCCCAGGGGGCAGGTGGATGGCTACACCTTC. It is translated as CASSYSPRGQVDGYTF.

At least ten counts were recorded for this clonotype. The V and J genes are TRBV28 and TRBJ2-7, with TRBD1 as a possible D gene (6 bases). The germline V gene encodes CDR1 MDHEN and CDR2 SYDVKM. This CDR3 spans 13 amino acids. Trimming removed 6 bases at V and 9 bases at J, with 18 bases between. The CDR3 reads CASSPPVSRGQYF. CDR3 DNA: TGTGCCAGCAGCCCCCCTGTCAGCAGGGGGCAGTACTTC.

This clonotype was found many times. As DNA, the CDR3 is TGTGCCAGCAGCCAAGACCGGGCGGGGACTAGGAACATTCAGTACTTC. Translation gives CASSQDRAGTRNIQYF. V gene TRBV4-2 combines with J gene TRBJ2-4; 8 positions match TRBD2. Germline V CDR1 and CDR2: LGHNA, YNFKEQ. The CDR3 is made up of 16 amino acids. V lost 0 bases and J lost 7; bases outside the gene matches: 8.

This clonotype appeared many times. The chain employs TRBV29-1 and TRBJ2-1, with 10 bases lining up with TRBD2. The V gene's germline CDR1 is SQVTM and CDR2 ANQGSEA. With 2 bases clipped from V and 8 bases from J, the junction kept 12 bases outside the gene matches. The CDR3 runs to 16 residues. CDR3 coding DNA: TGCAGCGTTGAACCCTGGGCTAGCGGGAGTATAGATGAGCAGTTCTTC. The encoded protein is CSVEPWASGSIDEQFF.

Notes on this clonotype: A much larger clone differs from this one at a single base, so this may be a read error. The rearrangement uses TRBV19 and TRBJ2-1, with unresolved D. Germline V gene lookup returns CDR1 LNHDA and CDR2 SQIVND (reference sequence). The CDR3 totals 14 residues. V lost 6 bases to trimming and J lost 9 bases, with 18 bases between them. The CDR3 sequence is CASSAQHLDSEQFF. DNA for the CDR3: TGTGCCAGTAGCGCCCAACATCTGGATAGTGAGCAGTTCTTC.

This clonotype occurred many times. The rearrangement uses TRBV12-3 or TRBV12-4 and TRBJ1-5; D is unresolved. This CDR3 has 13 residues. Trimming pared 2 bases from V and 3 bases from J, leaving 5 bases between. The CDR3 here is CASSLQSNQPQHF. Here the CDR3 DNA reads TGTGCCAGCAGTTTACAGTCCAATCAGCCCCAGCATTTT.

At least ten counts were recorded for this clonotype. The V call is TRBV2, the J call TRBJ1-2, with 8 bases matching TRBD1. Trimming cost V 6 bases and J 4 bases; bases outside gene matches: 1. Per the germline V gene, CDR1 is SNHLY and CDR2 is FYNNEI. This CDR3 comprises 12 residues. In DNA, the CDR3 is TGTGCCAGCAGGGGACAGGTCTATGGCTACACCTTC. The encoded protein is CASRGQVYGYTF.